Each of the 19 T cell receptor beta chains below was sequenced from the same sample in a study of blood T cell repertoires in COVID-19. Repertoires were generated with immunoSEQ multiplex PCR, while TCRdb's copy carries only in-frame clones and drops some. The profile shows more than 300,000 clones, 65% to 90% of them singletons. Material for sequencing was PBMCs or T cells enriched from blood (not recorded which). All receptors derive from a man in his thirties or forties who had recovered from COVID-19.

The V gene is TRBV19, the J gene TRBJ2-1; 14 positions match TRBD2. There are 18 residues in the CDR3. After removal of 8 bases from V and 0 bases from J, the junction contained 9 bases not matched to a gene. Germline values: CDR1 LNHDA, CDR2 SQIVND (reference sequence). In nucleotides, the CDR3 is TGTGCCAGTCTTCCAGGGACTAGCGGGGGCCGCTCCTACAATGAGCAGTTCTTC. Encoded protein: CASLPGTSGGRSYNEQFF. Full variable domain (missing parts from reference TRBV19 and TRBJ2-1): DGGITQSPKYLFRKEGQNVTLSCEQNLNHDAMYWYRQDPGQGLRLIYYSQIVNDFQKGDIAEGYSVSREKKESFPLTVTSAQKNPTAFYLCASLPGTSGGRSYNEQFFGPGTRLTVL.

DNA of the CDR3: TGTGCCAGCAGGTCTCAGAGGCCCAACCACTACAATGAGCAGTTCTTC. This gives the protein CASRSQRPNHYNEQFF. The chain couples TRBV7-9 to TRBJ2-1; D is unclear. The CDR3 totals 16 residues. Germline CDR1 and CDR2: SEHNR and FQNEAQ (reference sequence). Trimming pared 6 bases from V and 3 bases from J, leaving 18 bases between.

V and J are TRBV6-5 and TRBJ2-7; 10 bases match TRBD2. This CDR3 is 15 amino acids long. J gave up 2 bases and V 5 bases, and 6 bases lay outside the gene matches. Per germline, CDR1 MNHEY and CDR2 SVGAGI. As DNA, the CDR3 is TGTGCCAGCAGTCAACCCAGCGGGGGGGCCTACGAGCAGTACTTC. Translating gives CASSQPSGGAYEQYF.

This chain uses TRBV7-8 with TRBJ1-2; 12 bases map to TRBD1. The CDR3 has 15 amino acids. V was clipped by 3 bases and J by 5 bases; unmatched bases: 4. Germline CDR1 and CDR2: SGHVS and FQNEAQ. The CDR3 sequence: CASSFGDRGRYGYTF. The CDR3, as DNA: TGTGCCAGCAGCTTCGGGGACAGGGGGCGATATGGCTACACCTTC.

The chain couples TRBV7-9 to TRBJ1-5; D is perhaps TRBD1 (6 bases). Germline CDR1 reads SEHNR; CDR2 reads FQNEAQ (reference sequence). The CDR3 has 17 residues. Trimming removed 5 bases from V and 1 base from J, with 18 bases in between. This chain's CDR3 is CASSRLDQGRSNQPQHF. CDR3 in DNA: TGTGCCAGCAGCCGACTGGACCAGGGGCGAAGCAATCAGCCCCAGCATTTT.

The chain carries TRBV4-1 and TRBJ2-7; 10 bases align to TRBD2. Germline V gene data show CDR1 as MGHRA and CDR2 as YSYEKL. The CDR3 spans 15 residues. With V trimmed by 4 bases and J by 4 bases, 7 bases remained unmatched. This chain's CDR3 is CASSPPSGSSYEQYF. CDR3 sequence (DNA): TGCGCCAGCAGCCCCCCTAGCGGGAGTTCATACGAGCAGTACTTC.

CDR3 protein: CASSLAEGQYGYTF. Written as DNA, the CDR3 is TGCGCCAGCAGCTTGGCCGAGGGACAGTATGGCTACACCTTC. V gene TRBV5-1 combines with J gene TRBJ1-2; 7 bases align to TRBD1. CDR1 is SGHRS and CDR2 is YFSETQ in the germline V gene. The junction had 4 bases not matched to a gene; V was cut back by 0 bases and J by 5 bases. This CDR3 comprises 14 residues.

V is TRBV30 and J is TRBJ1-1; D is unresolved. The CDR3 has 15 residues. The V end lost 2 bases, the J end lost 3 bases, and 16 bases lay between the germline ends. From germline, CDR1 is GTSNPN and CDR2 SVGIG (reference sequence). The CDR3 loop is CAWSSQVLYDTEAFF. CDR3 DNA: TGTGCCTGGAGTAGCCAGGTCCTTTATGACACTGAAGCTTTCTTT. Complete variable domain (other parts from reference TRBV30 and TRBJ1-1): SQTIHQWPATLVQPVGSPLSLECTVEGTSNPNLYWYRQAAGRGLQLLFYSVGIGQISSEVPQNLSASRPQDRQFILSSKKLLLSDSGFYLCAWSSQVLYDTEAFFGQGTRLTVV.

This chain joins TRBV5-1 and TRBJ2-2; D is ambiguous. V lost 4 bases, J lost 5 bases, and 15 bases lay in between. CDR3 length: 15 residues. Germline V lookup: CDR1 SGHRS, CDR2 YFSETQ. The CDR3 DNA reads as TGCGCCAGCAGCGCGGAATCGGGTTTAACCGGGGAGCTGTTTTTT. It specifies CASSAESGLTGELFF.

The rearrangement joins TRBV5-1 to TRBJ2-1, with TRBD2 identical over 7 bases. The CDR3 runs to 18 residues. V lost 4 bases and J lost 0; bases outside the gene matches: 13. Germline lookup yields CDR1 SGHRS and CDR2 YFSETQ. Here the CDR3 DNA reads TGCGCCAGCAGCCTAGGCCCACTAGCGTCGGGCTCCTACAATGAGCAGTTCTTC. This codes for CASSLGPLASGSYNEQFF.

The rearrangement uses TRBV6-6 and TRBJ2-5; TRBD1 matches 9 bases. CDR1 is MNHNY, CDR2 SVGAGI, per germline (reference sequence). V shed 2 bases and J 5 bases; nucleotides not matched to a gene: 9. CDR3 size: 16 residues. CDR3 bases: TGTGCCAGCAGTTACCCTAGGACAGGGGAAGTTGAGACCCAGTACTTC. This encodes CASSYPRTGEVETQYF.

The CDR3 DNA follows: TGTGCCAGCAGCTTGGAGTCGGGTACGCAGTATTTT. Its protein is CASSLESGTQYF. The rearrangement links TRBV5-6 to TRBJ2-3, with D uncertain. This CDR3 contains 12 residues. The germline CDR1 and CDR2 sequences are SGHDT and YYEEEE. V was clipped by 0 bases and J by 8 bases, with 7 bases between them.

This sequence joins TRBV7-9 and TRBJ2-4; perhaps TRBD2 as D (5 bases). Trimming removed 1 base from V and 9 bases from J, with 13 bases in between. Germline CDR1 reads SEHNR; CDR2 reads FQNEAQ (reference sequence). The length of the CDR3 is 14 residues. The CDR3 region has the DNA TGTGCCAGCAGCTTAGGGGCCGCCGGAGGCATTCAGTACTTC. This translates into CASSLGAAGGIQYF. Together with reference TRBV7-9 and TRBJ2-4, the CDR3 gives the full variable domain: DTGVSQNPRHKITKRGQNVTFRCDPISEHNRLYWYRQTLGQGPEFLTYFQNEAQLEKSRLLSDRFSAERPKGSFSTLEIQRTEQGDSAMYLCASSLGAAGGIQYFGAGTRLSVL.

The V call is TRBV21-1, the J call TRBJ1-5. TRBV21-1 is a pseudogene segment. The CDR3 runs 15 residues. As DNA, the CDR3 is TGTGCCAGCAGCACCCGGGGGAATAGCAATCAGCCCCAGCATTTT. The encoded protein is CASSTRGNSNQPQHF.

The rearrangement uses TRBV28 and TRBJ1-2, with D tentatively TRBD1 (5 bases). This CDR3 spans 14 amino acids. V dropped 5 bases and J dropped 1 base, with 11 bases sitting between them. CDR1 and CDR2 from the germline V gene are MDHEN and SYDVKM. The DNA for the CDR3 is TGTGCCAGCAGTCCCCCCGGGGGTAACTATGGCTACACCTTC. This encodes CASSPPGGNYGYTF.

The chain recombines TRBV5-4 with TRBJ2-2, with 8 bases identical to TRBD2. The V gene end was trimmed by 5 bases and the J gene end by 0 bases; junction bases not matched to a gene: 9. The CDR3 contains 17 residues. Germline V gene sequence: CDR1 SGHNT, CDR2 YYREEE (reference sequence). CDR3 amino acids: CASRDRTSGANTGELFF. DNA for the CDR3: TGTGCCAGCAGGGACCGAACTAGCGGAGCGAACACCGGGGAGCTGTTTTTT.

For this clone: At one end the junction does not follow the germline gene, possibly because of a read error. The chain employs TRBV7-7 and TRBJ2-7, with 7 bases matching TRBD1. CDR1 SSHAT and CDR2 FNYEAQ come from the germline V gene (reference sequence). The CDR3 consists of 18 residues. The CDR3 DNA is TGTGCTAGCAGCTACTATCCTCCCGGGACAGAACTATCCTACGAGCAGTACTTC. Translating it yields CASSYYPPGTELSYEQYF.

The chain carries TRBV7-9 and TRBJ2-2; TRBD2 aligns across 10 bases. This CDR3 region has 18 residues. Germline CDR1 and CDR2: SEHNR and FQNEAQ (reference sequence). The junction had 6 bases not matched to a gene; V was cut back by 0 bases and J by 2 bases. This chain's CDR3 is CASSLARRLAGNTGELFF. CDR3 DNA: TGTGCCAGCAGCTTAGCGCGGAGACTAGCGGGTAACACCGGGGAGCTGTTTTTT.

This chain joins TRBV27 and TRBJ2-3; a possible D gene is TRBD2 (5 bases). Germline CDR1 and CDR2: MNHEY and SMNVEV (reference sequence). The length of the CDR3 is 16 residues. V lost 5 bases and J lost 1, with 16 bases in between. The CDR3 sequence: CASSTLHPGGTDTQYF. The CDR3 DNA follows: TGTGCCAGCAGTACCCTCCATCCCGGGGGCACAGATACGCAGTATTTT.